This entry describes one TCR beta chain. The antigen remains unidentified. The CDR3 loop spans 16 amino acids. CDR1 is SEHNR and CDR2 is FQNEAQ in the germline V gene (reference sequence). V was clipped by 4 bases and J by 6 bases; unmatched bases: 14. These data come from a study of T cells in Graves' hyperthyroidism and ophthalmopathy. Template material for amplifying TCR beta CDR3 regions consisted of RNA transcripts. TCR CDR3 underwent first-round RT-PCR with the HTBI primer set. TCRdb redid the calling of the multiplex PCR reads with MiXCR, one entry per CDR3 protein. The sample yields about 49,000 distinct CDR3 sequences, 54% seen once. Study outcomes and limitations: In the analysis, a 13 V-J model separated ophthalmopathy from stable hyperthyroidism. In blood, most of the thyroid clonotypes expanded above 0.001 were also present.

Patients between 18 and 65 years old had hyperthyroidism, newly diagnosed and lasting under 2 months. Clinical symptoms, serum thyroxine and TRAb, thyroid ultrasound and orbital computed tomography were used for the diagnoses. The sequence was collected from a man between 18 and 29 years old with Graves' hyperthyroidism. The chain has TRBV7-9 and TRBJ1-1; the match to TRBD1 covers 7 bases. The specimen sequenced was peripheral blood or thyroid tissue (not recorded which). DNA for the CDR3: TGTGCCAGCAGCTCCGGGCTAGGGCAGGGGGGTTCTGAAGCTTTCTTT. Its translation is CASSSGLGQGGSEAFF.